This TCR beta chain was identified in a study of T cell responses to AZD1222 COVID-19 vaccine. The CDR3 has 14 residues. Trimming removed 5 bases from V and 0 bases from J, with 7 bases in between. Germline V gene data show CDR1 as SEHNR and CDR2 as FQNEAQ (reference sequence). Method: immunoSEQ multiplex PCR; TCRdb's copy keeps in-frame clones and lacks some. The sample records about 180,000 clones, 80% to 90% being singletons. The chain joins TRBV7-9 to TRBJ2-2, with unresolved D. The sequence derives from an adult in good health. The sample consisted of peripheral blood, taken on day 0 of AZD1222 vaccination. This CDR3 reads CASSPTTNTGELFF. The CDR3 region has the DNA TGTGCCAGCAGCCCGACGACGAACACCGGGGAGCTGTTTTTT.